This T cell receptor beta chain was sequenced for a study of preoperative IRX-2 immunotherapy in early breast cancer. Repertoires were generated with immunoSEQ multiplex PCR, while TCRdb's copy carries only in-frame clones and drops some. The top ten hold roughly 14% of the sample, which has 2,900 or so clones, roughly 80% seen once. As to treatment: preoperative locoregional IRX-2 cytokine immunotherapy. Trimming cost V 8 bases and J 4 bases; bases outside gene matches: 7. Germline V gives CDR1 SQVTM, CDR2 ANQGSEA. The CDR3 covers 12 residues. Sequencing used tumor tissue, obtained after IRX-2 immunotherapy. The receptor was isolated from a human donor with breast cancer. This rearrangement joins TRBV29-1 to TRBJ2-7; 8 positions agree with TRBD1. CDR3 region: CSIPGGVYEQYF. The CDR3 nucleotides read TGCAGCATCCCAGGGGGCGTATACGAGCAGTACTTC.